A selection of T cell receptor beta chains follows, all from one sample in a study of post-analysis software for immune sequencing data. Via MiXCR, TCRdb re-called the PCR reads, giving one row per CDR3 protein. The sample consists of roughly 670,000 distinct CDR3 sequences, 55% to 60% of them appearing once. Material for sequencing was blood. All receptors come from a girl aged 2 to 9 with multiple sclerosis. CDR3s include the opening cysteine and the closing phenylalanine or tryptophan. D genes are given only for firm matches. For some rows the clone size is stated as once, few or many, or as a class when expanded; others skip it.

j_call clone_size d_call v_call cdr3_aa cdr3_nt
TRBJ2-1 - - TRBV12-3/TRBV12-4 CASSLLGFNEQFF TGTGCCAGCAGTTTACTGGGCTTCAATGAGCAGTTCTTC
TRBJ2-5 - TRBD1 TRBV7-2 CASSSTGVGETQYF TGTGCCAGCAGCTCGACAGGGGTCGGAGAGACCCAGTACTTC
TRBJ2-7 - TRBD1 TRBV20-1 CSASGQAYEQYF TGCAGTGCTAGTGGACAGGCCTACGAGCAGTACTTC
TRBJ2-3 - - TRBV7-2 CASSLRGGVDTDTQYF TGTGCCAGCAGCCTAAGGGGGGGGGTGGACACAGATACGCAGTATTTT
TRBJ1-5 - TRBD1 TRBV20-1 CSAGPSDRDNQPQHF TGCAGTGCTGGGCCCTCGGACAGGGACAATCAGCCCCAGCATTTT
TRBJ2-3 - TRBD2 TRBV5-1 CASSFALAGPDTQYF TGCGCCAGCAGCTTCGCCCTAGCGGGGCCAGATACGCAGTATTTT
TRBJ2-1 - - TRBV28 CASSGDGYNEQFF TGTGCCAGCAGCGGGGACGGCTACAATGAGCAGTTCTTC
TRBJ2-5 - TRBD2 TRBV6-5 CASSSASGVFQETQYF TGTGCCAGCAGTTCCGCTAGCGGGGTCTTTCAAGAGACCCAGTACTTC
TRBJ2-5 few - TRBV6-5 CASSYTSPQETQYF TGTGCCAGCAGTTACACTAGTCCTCAAGAGACCCAGTACTTC
TRBJ2-1 - TRBD2 TRBV9 CASSVTSGSVGEQFF TGTGCCAGCAGCGTAACTAGCGGGAGTGTAGGTGAGCAGTTCTTC
TRBJ2-3 few TRBD1 TRBV20-1 CSAMGQGATDTQYF TGCAGTGCTATGGGACAGGGGGCCACAGATACGCAGTATTTT
TRBJ2-1 - - TRBV5-1 CASSLVLGGAGGNEQFF TGCGCCAGCAGCTTGGTACTAGGCGGGGCAGGAGGCAATGAGCAGTTCTTC
TRBJ2-7 few - TRBV4-1 CASSQVDFYEQYF TGCGCCAGCAGCCAAGTCGACTTCTACGAGCAGTACTTC
TRBJ1-6 - - TRBV14 CASSQVGDSYNSPLHF TGTGCCAGCAGCCAAGTGGGAGACTCCTATAATTCACCCCTCCACTTT
TRBJ2-1 - TRBD2 TRBV20-1 CSARIASGRHEQFF TGCAGTGCTAGAATCGCTAGCGGGAGGCATGAGCAGTTCTTC
TRBJ2-2 few - TRBV12-3/TRBV12-4 CASIRGAITGELFF TGTGCCAGCATACGGGGGGCGATCACCGGGGAGCTGTTTTTT
TRBJ2-7 - - TRBV9 CTSSVGAGTIIYEQYF TGTACCAGCAGCGTAGGGGCCGGGACAATAATCTACGAGCAGTACTTC
TRBJ2-1 - - TRBV7-9 CASSLESGVNEQFF TGTGCCAGCAGCTTAGAGTCCGGGGTCAATGAGCAGTTCTTC
TRBJ2-1 once - TRBV7-9 CASSSPDRGRQFF TGTGCCAGCAGCTCCCCGGACCGAGGTCGTCAGTTCTTC
TRBJ2-1 - - TRBV2 CASSEMGGAGNEQFF TGTGCCAGCAGTGAAATGGGGGGTGCGGGCAATGAGCAGTTCTTC
TRBJ2-2 - TRBD2 TRBV13 CASSFNSGLAGVNTGELFF TGTGCCAGCAGCTTCAATTCGGGACTAGCGGGAGTTAACACCGGGGAGCTGTTTTTT
TRBJ2-1 few - TRBV6-1 CASSTGELAASYNEQFF TGTGCCAGCAGTACAGGGGAGCTAGCGGCCTCCTACAATGAGCAGTTCTTC
TRBJ1-1 - - TRBV6-5 CASSHRRPNTEAFF TGTGCCAGCAGTCACCGACGACCGAACACTGAGGCTTTCTTT
TRBJ2-1 few TRBD1 TRBV6-5 CASSHGQVNEQFF TGTGCCAGCAGCCACGGACAGGTCAATGAGCAGTTCTTC
TRBJ2-5 few - TRBV25-1 CASSVAQGRETQYF TGTGCCAGCAGTGTTGCGCAGGGCCGGGAGACCCAGTACTTC
TRBJ2-3 few - TRBV7-9 CASSTSGASTDTQYF TGTGCCAGCAGCACAAGCGGAGCTAGCACAGATACGCAGTATTTT
TRBJ1-1 - - TRBV28 CASSSAATEAFF TGTGCCAGCAGCTCCGCCGCCACTGAAGCTTTCTTT
TRBJ2-1 - TRBD2 TRBV27 CASSTLLAGRAYNEQFF TGTGCCAGCAGTACCCTCCTAGCGGGAAGGGCCTACAATGAGCAGTTCTTC
TRBJ1-1 - - TRBV27 CASSLSQHTEAFF TGTGCCAGCAGTTTGAGTCAGCACACTGAAGCTTTCTTT
TRBJ2-7 - TRBD2 TRBV11-2 CASSDVGGFSYEQYF TGTGCCAGCAGCGACGTGGGGGGGTTTTCCTACGAGCAGTACTTC
TRBJ2-5 - TRBD2 TRBV7-2 CASSLVGGGARETQYF TGTGCCAGCAGCTTAGTTGGCGGGGGGGCCAGGGAGACCCAGTACTTC
TRBJ2-6 - - TRBV12-3/TRBV12-4 CASSRGLSGANVLTF TGTGCCAGCAGTCGTGGCCTCTCTGGGGCCAACGTCCTGACTTTC
TRBJ2-1 - TRBD2 TRBV6-5 CASSSPNGLAGEKHNEQFF TGTGCCAGCAGTTCCCCGAATGGCCTAGCGGGAGAGAAACACAATGAGCAGTTCTTC
TRBJ1-2 few - TRBV29-1 CSGRTGNYGYTF TGCAGCGGCCGTACAGGGAACTATGGCTACACCTTC
TRBJ2-1 - - TRBV7-9 CASSHDRHPYNEQFF TGTGCCAGCAGCCATGACAGGCATCCCTACAATGAGCAGTTCTTC
TRBJ2-7 once - TRBV30 CAWIPRGTNYEQYF TGTGCCTGGATCCCACGGGGGACGAACTACGAGCAGTACTTC
TRBJ1-2 - - TRBV28 CASSSPVLTGGYTF TGTGCCAGCAGTTCCCCTGTCCTTACGGGGGGCTACACCTTC
TRBJ2-2 - - TRBV3-1 CAVGTSGYTGELFF TGTGCCGTCGGGACTTCGGGGTATACCGGGGAGCTGTTTTTT
TRBJ2-1 - - TRBV5-1 CASSPTLGSHEQFF TGCGCCAGCAGCCCAACGCTGGGTTCGCATGAGCAGTTCTTC
TRBJ2-5 - - TRBV4-1 CASSQVGIIGPEETQYF TGCGCCAGCAGCCAAGTCGGGATTATAGGCCCCGAAGAGACCCAGTACTTC
TRBJ2-5 few - TRBV12-3/TRBV12-4 CASSSSGIGLETQYF TGTGCCAGCAGTTCCTCGGGTATTGGCTTGGAGACCCAGTACTTC
TRBJ2-1 - - TRBV20-1 CSARRVGLTYNEQFF TGCAGTGCTAGACGGGTCGGACTTACCTACAATGAGCAGTTCTTC
TRBJ1-2 once - TRBV4-1 CASSQGPLGGASGYTF TGCGCCAGCAGCCAAGGGCCCCTGGGGGGGGCCAGCGGCTACACCTTC
TRBJ2-1 - - TRBV7-2 CASSSRVAAYNEQFF TGTGCCAGCAGCTCCCGGGTAGCGGCCTACAATGAGCAGTTCTTC
TRBJ2-6 few - TRBV2 CASRDSGANVLTF TGTGCCAGCAGGGACTCTGGGGCCAACGTCCTGACTTTC
TRBJ2-2 - - TRBV14 CASSQDKRTGELFF TGTGCCAGCAGCCAAGATAAACGGACCGGGGAGCTGTTTTTT
TRBJ1-4 - TRBD1 TRBV9 CASSPRTGVREKLFF TGTGCCAGCAGCCCGCGGACAGGGGTCCGTGAAAAACTGTTTTTT
TRBJ2-1 - - TRBV20-1 CSAQTTDCNEQFF TGCAGTGCCCAGACGACAGACTGCAATGAGCAGTTCTTC
TRBJ2-7 - TRBD2 TRBV12-3/TRBV12-4 CASRPSSGGSYEQYF TGTGCCAGCAGACCGTCTAGCGGGGGCTCCTACGAGCAGTACTTC
TRBJ2-5 few TRBD1 TRBV29-1 CSVILRDRGQETQYF TGCAGCGTTATTCTCCGGGACAGGGGCCAAGAGACCCAGTACTTC
TRBJ2-1 once - TRBV3-1 CASSQGPVYNEQFF TGTGCCAGCAGCCAAGGTCCCGTCTACAATGAGCAGTTCTTC
TRBJ1-2 - - TRBV24-1 CATSDGYEGYGYTF TGTGCCACCAGTGACGGGTACGAGGGCTATGGCTACACCTTC
TRBJ2-5 - TRBD2 TRBV20-1 CSARDGTSSQETQYF TGCAGTGCTAGAGATGGGACTAGCAGCCAAGAGACCCAGTACTTC
TRBJ2-3 - TRBD2 TRBV30 CAGSPSTGGVGDTQYF TGTGCCGGGAGCCCCTCGACGGGAGGGGTTGGTGATACGCAGTATTTT
TRBJ1-6 - TRBD1 TRBV25-1 CASSRQGVNSPLHF TGTGCCAGCAGTCGACAGGGGGTCAATTCACCCCTCCACTTT